These T cell receptor beta chains were read from a single sample in a study of CD8 T cells in Susac syndrome. TCRdb re-analysed the immunoSEQ multiplex PCR reads in MiXCR, keeping a single row per CDR3 protein. The sample lists 170,000 or so distinct CDR3 sequences; 90% to 95% were seen once. Sequenced sample: CD4+ T cells from PBMCs. These receptor sequences come from a human donor with multiple sclerosis. Both conserved end residues are part of each CDR3. The D gene is left open where the match is weak. Size values are once, few and many counts, or a class for expanded clones, and some rows have none.

J | D | size | V | CDR3 | DNA
TRBJ2-1 | . | . | TRBV9 | CASSVSHSDSYNEQFF | TGTGCCAGCAGCGTATCCCACTCTGACTCCTACAATGAGCAGTTCTTC
TRBJ2-7 | . | . | TRBV13 | CASSRFSGYEQYF | TGTGCCAGCAGTCGCTTTAGCGGCTACGAGCAGTACTTC
TRBJ1-1 | . | . | TRBV21-1 | CASSKRSKGVEAFF | TGTGCCAGCAGCAAGAGGAGTAAGGGGGTTGAAGCTTTCTTT
TRBJ2-7 | . | . | TRBV20-1 | CSADRSRPGEQYF | TGCAGTGCTGACCGATCCCGTCCGGGCGAGCAGTACTTC
TRBJ2-7 | TRBD2 | . | TRBV6-5 | CASSYSSGRSYEQYF | TGTGCCAGCAGTTACTCCAGCGGGAGATCCTACGAGCAGTACTTC
TRBJ2-3 | . | . | TRBV7-2 | CASSFRGGTDTQYF | TGTGCCAGCAGCTTCAGAGGGGGGACAGATACGCAGTATTTT
TRBJ2-4 | . | . | TRBV5-1 | CASSLGTSLAKNIQYF | TGCGCCAGCAGCTTGGGGACTTCCCTAGCCAAAAACATTCAGTACTTC
TRBJ1-4 | . | . | TRBV6-1 | CASILPPGQTTNEKLFF | TGTGCCAGCATCCTCCCCCCCGGCCAGACAACTAATGAAAAACTGTTTTTT
TRBJ2-1 | TRBD2 | . | TRBV6-1 | CASTEGVAGGNEQFF | TGTGCCAGCACCGAGGGTGTAGCGGGAGGAAATGAGCAGTTCTTC
TRBJ2-6 | . | once | TRBV12-5 | CASGLSVRGSGANVLTF | TGTGCTAGTGGTTTGAGTGTCAGGGGCTCTGGGGCCAACGTCCTGACTTTC
TRBJ1-5 | . | . | TRBV7-2 | CASSPNEGQPQHF | TGTGCCAGCAGCCCAAACGAGGGGCAGCCCCAGCATTTT
TRBJ1-5 | . | . | TRBV14 | CASSQDSDQPQHF | TGTGCCAGCAGCCAAGATAGCGATCAGCCCCAGCATTTT
TRBJ2-1 | . | . | TRBV5-1 | CASSGGGAGLSYNEQFF | TGCGCCAGCAGCGGAGGGGGGGCAGGGCTCTCCTACAATGAGCAGTTCTTC
TRBJ2-5 | . | once | TRBV2 | CASSTSPETQYF | TGTGCCAGCAGCACTAGCCCAGAGACCCAGTACTTC
TRBJ2-1 | . | . | TRBV9 | CASSVVEGSYNEQFF | TGTGCCAGCAGCGTAGTAGAAGGCTCCTACAATGAGCAGTTCTTC
TRBJ1-1 | . | once | TRBV28 | CASTQRENTEAFF | TGTGCCAGCACCCAGAGGGAGAACACTGAAGCTTTCTTT
TRBJ2-7 | . | . | TRBV20-1 | CSAQDRNYEQYF | TGCAGTGCTCAGGACAGAAACTACGAGCAGTACTTC
TRBJ2-3 | . | once | TRBV5-1 | CASSLGIGQSDTQYF | TGCGCCAGCAGCTTGGGGATAGGGCAATCAGATACGCAGTATTTT
TRBJ1-3 | TRBD1 | . | TRBV10-3 | CAISDRVLGGTGNTIYF | TGTGCCATCAGTGACCGTGTATTAGGGGGCACTGGAAACACCATATATTTT
TRBJ1-6 | . | . | TRBV10-3 | CATSGEANSPLHF | TGTGCCACCTCGGGAGAGGCTAATTCACCCCTCCACTTT
TRBJ1-3 | . | . | TRBV5-6 | CASSQLTGRLSSGNTIYF | TGTGCCAGCAGCCAACTCACGGGACGCCTGAGCTCTGGAAACACCATATATTTT
TRBJ1-3 | TRBD1 | . | TRBV6-1 | CASRQGRSGNTIYF | TGTGCCAGCAGACAGGGGAGGTCTGGAAACACCATATATTTT
TRBJ2-7 | TRBD1 | . | TRBV28 | CASSRPGQVLYEQYF | TGTGCCAGCAGTCGCCCGGGACAGGTATTATACGAGCAGTACTTC
TRBJ2-5 | . | . | TRBV18 | CASSPNSGQETQYF | TGTGCCAGCTCACCCAATAGTGGCCAAGAGACCCAGTACTTC
TRBJ1-5 | TRBD1 | once | TRBV4-2 | CASSRTGERDQPQHF | TGTGCCAGCAGCCGCACAGGGGAACGGGACCAGCCCCAGCATTTT
TRBJ2-3 | . | . | TRBV20-1 | CSARDGSRKPDTQYF | TGCAGTGCTAGAGATGGATCTAGAAAGCCAGATACGCAGTATTTT
TRBJ1-1 | . | . | TRBV30 | CAWSDRQSGNTEAFF | TGTGCCTGGAGCGATCGACAATCAGGGAACACTGAAGCTTTCTTT
TRBJ2-4 | . | . | TRBV2 | CASSRESKNIQYF | TGTGCCAGCTCACGGGAGTCTAAAAACATTCAGTACTTC
TRBJ1-2 | TRBD1 | . | TRBV7-2 | CASSLPPTQGYYGYTF | TGTGCCAGCAGCTTACCCCCCACACAGGGGTACTATGGCTACACCTTC
TRBJ1-1 | . | . | TRBV3-1 | CASSNRQTEAFF | TGTGCCAGCAGCAATCGACAGACTGAAGCTTTCTTT
TRBJ1-1 | . | . | TRBV2 | CASIGGRMNTEAFF | TGTGCCAGCATAGGGGGTCGGATGAACACTGAAGCTTTCTTT
TRBJ1-2 | . | . | TRBV6-5 | CASSSVLSGYGYTF | TGTGCCAGCAGTTCGGTCCTGTCCGGCTATGGCTACACCTTC
TRBJ2-7 | TRBD2 | . | TRBV5-6 | CASSLARGYWEGASYEQYF | TGTGCCAGCAGCTTGGCGAGGGGATATTGGGAGGGAGCCTCCTACGAGCAGTACTTC
TRBJ2-1 | . | . | TRBV12-3/TRBV12-4 | CASTMGHYNEQFF | TGTGCCAGCACCATGGGACACTACAATGAGCAGTTCTTC
TRBJ1-5 | . | . | TRBV30 | CAWSVQRATNQPQHF | TGTGCCTGGAGTGTACAACGGGCAACGAATCAGCCCCAGCATTTT
TRBJ1-1 | . | once | TRBV30 | CAWNGGDTEAFF | TGTGCCTGGAACGGGGGGGACACTGAAGCTTTCTTT
TRBJ2-3 | TRBD2 | . | TRBV27 | CASSSLAGLAVSTDTQYF | TGTGCCAGCAGTTCTTTAGCCGGACTAGCCGTCAGCACAGATACGCAGTATTTT
TRBJ2-3 | . | . | TRBV28 | CASSAHRGGNADTQYF | TGTGCCAGCAGTGCTCACAGGGGAGGTAACGCAGATACGCAGTATTTT
TRBJ2-7 | . | . | TRBV28 | CASSVGSDYEQYF | TGTGCCAGCAGTGTCGGGAGTGATTACGAGCAGTACTTC
TRBJ2-7 | . | once | TRBV3-1 | CASSHLSLEQYF | TGTGCCAGCAGCCACCTGTCCCTCGAGCAGTACTTC
TRBJ2-2 | . | . | TRBV4-3 | CASSRSGTNTGELFF | TGCGCCAGCAGCCGGTCGGGAACGAACACCGGGGAGCTGTTTTTT
TRBJ1-1 | . | . | TRBV7-6 | CASSTGTLNTEAFF | TGTGCCAGCAGTACCGGGACACTGAACACTGAAGCTTTCTTT
TRBJ2-1 | . | . | TRBV3-1 | CASSPRYIDSPYNEQFF | TGTGCCAGCAGCCCCCGCTATATAGACAGTCCCTACAATGAGCAGTTCTTC
TRBJ1-5 | . | . | TRBV30 | CAWSKGQSNQPQHF | TGTGCCTGGAGCAAAGGACAGAGCAATCAGCCCCAGCATTTT
TRBJ1-2 | . | . | TRBV5-1 | CASGGSNYGYTF | TGCGCCAGCGGGGGCAGTAACTATGGCTACACCTTC
TRBJ2-2 | . | once | TRBV10-3 | CAISDRGVISGELFF | TGTGCCATCAGTGATCGGGGCGTAATATCCGGGGAGCTGTTTTTT
TRBJ1-5 | . | . | TRBV19 | CASSIGPPQGQPQHF | TGTGCCAGTAGTATCGGGCCGCCCCAGGGGCAGCCCCAGCATTTT
TRBJ1-3 | . | . | TRBV7-9 | CASSLGGLGTGNTIYF | TGTGCCAGCAGCTTAGGGGGGCTGGGGACTGGAAACACCATATATTTT
TRBJ2-7 | TRBD1 | . | TRBV7-9 | CASSPGQGTSSYEQYF | TGTGCCAGCAGCCCGGGACAGGGGACCAGCTCCTACGAGCAGTACTTC
TRBJ1-1 | . | . | TRBV3-1 | CASSQDQGPEAFF | TGTGCCAGCAGCCAAGATCAGGGGCCTGAAGCTTTCTTT